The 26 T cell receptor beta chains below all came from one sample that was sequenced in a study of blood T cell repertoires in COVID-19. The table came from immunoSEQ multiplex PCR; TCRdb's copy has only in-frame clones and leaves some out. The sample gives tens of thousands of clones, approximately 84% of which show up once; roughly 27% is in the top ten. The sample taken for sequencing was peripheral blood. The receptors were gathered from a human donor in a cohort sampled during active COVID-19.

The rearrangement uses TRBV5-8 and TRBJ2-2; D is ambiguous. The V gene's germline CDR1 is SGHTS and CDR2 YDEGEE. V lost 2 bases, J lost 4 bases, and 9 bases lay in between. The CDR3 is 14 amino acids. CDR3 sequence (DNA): TGTGCCAGCAGCTTCTCGGTGTTCACCGGGGAGCTGTTTTTT. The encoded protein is CASSFSVFTGELFF.

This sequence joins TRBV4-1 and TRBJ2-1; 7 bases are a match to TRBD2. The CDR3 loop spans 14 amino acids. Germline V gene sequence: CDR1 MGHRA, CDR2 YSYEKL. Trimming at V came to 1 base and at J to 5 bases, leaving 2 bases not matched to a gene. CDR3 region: CASSQATSDNEQFF. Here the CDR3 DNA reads TGCGCCAGCAGCCAAGCAACTAGCGACAATGAGCAGTTCTTC.

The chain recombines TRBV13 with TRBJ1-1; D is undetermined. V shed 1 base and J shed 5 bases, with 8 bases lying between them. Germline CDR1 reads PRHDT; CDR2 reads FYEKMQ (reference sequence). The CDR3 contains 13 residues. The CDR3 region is CASSLDYRTEAFF. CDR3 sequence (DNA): TGTGCCAGCAGCTTAGACTATAGGACTGAAGCTTTCTTT.

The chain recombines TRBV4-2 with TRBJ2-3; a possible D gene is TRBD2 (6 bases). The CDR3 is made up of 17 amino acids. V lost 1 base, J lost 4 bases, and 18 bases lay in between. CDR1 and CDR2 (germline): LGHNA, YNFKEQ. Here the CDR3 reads CASSQAGLAFVADTQYF. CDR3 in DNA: TGTGCCAGCAGCCAAGCCGGGCTAGCGTTCGTCGCAGATACGCAGTATTTT.

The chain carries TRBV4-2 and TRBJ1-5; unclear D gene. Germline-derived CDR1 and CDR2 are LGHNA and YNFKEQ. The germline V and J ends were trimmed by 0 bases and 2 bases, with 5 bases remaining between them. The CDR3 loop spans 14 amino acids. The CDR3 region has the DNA TGTGCCAGCAGCCAAGATGAGGGCAATCAGCCCCAGCATTTT. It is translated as CASSQDEGNQPQHF.

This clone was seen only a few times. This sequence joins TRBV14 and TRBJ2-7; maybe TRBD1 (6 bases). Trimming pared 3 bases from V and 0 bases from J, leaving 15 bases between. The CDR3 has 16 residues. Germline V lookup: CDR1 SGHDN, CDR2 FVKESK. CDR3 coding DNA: TGTGCCAGCAGCCACCCATCCGGGACAAACTCCTACGAGCAGTACTTC. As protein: CASSHPSGTNSYEQYF.

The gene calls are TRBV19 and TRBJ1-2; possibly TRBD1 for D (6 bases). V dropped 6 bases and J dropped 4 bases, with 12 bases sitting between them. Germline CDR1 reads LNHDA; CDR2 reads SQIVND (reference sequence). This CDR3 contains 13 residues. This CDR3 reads CASRSGEFYGYTF. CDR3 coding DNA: TGTGCCAGTAGGTCAGGGGAATTCTATGGCTACACCTTC.

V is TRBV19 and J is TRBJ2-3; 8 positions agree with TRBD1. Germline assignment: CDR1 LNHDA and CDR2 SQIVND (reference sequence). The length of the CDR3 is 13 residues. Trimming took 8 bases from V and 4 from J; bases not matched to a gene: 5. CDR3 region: CASGQGGPDTQYF. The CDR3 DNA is TGTGCCAGTGGACAGGGTGGGCCAGATACGCAGTATTTT.

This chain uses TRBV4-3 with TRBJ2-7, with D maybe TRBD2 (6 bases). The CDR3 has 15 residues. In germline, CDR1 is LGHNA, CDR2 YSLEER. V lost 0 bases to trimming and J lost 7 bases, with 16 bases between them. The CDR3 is CASSQDKKPGREQYF. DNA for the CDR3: TGCGCCAGCAGCCAAGATAAAAAACCAGGGAGGGAGCAGTACTTC.

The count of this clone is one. The CDR3 region is CAWSAGYRTEAFF. CDR3 DNA sequence: TGTGCCTGGAGTGCGGGGTATCGCACTGAAGCTTTCTTT. The chain couples TRBV30 to TRBJ1-1, with D unclear. V lost 1 base, J lost 4 bases, and 10 bases lay in between. Looked up from germline, CDR1 is GTSNPN and CDR2 is SVGIG (reference sequence). The CDR3 contains 13 residues.

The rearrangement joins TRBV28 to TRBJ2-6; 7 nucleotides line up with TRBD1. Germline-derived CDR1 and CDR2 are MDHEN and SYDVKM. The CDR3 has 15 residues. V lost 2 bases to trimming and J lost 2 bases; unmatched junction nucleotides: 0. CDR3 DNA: TGTGCCAGCAGTTTACAGGGGGCTGGGGCCAACGTCCTGACTTTC. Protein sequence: CASSLQGAGANVLTF.

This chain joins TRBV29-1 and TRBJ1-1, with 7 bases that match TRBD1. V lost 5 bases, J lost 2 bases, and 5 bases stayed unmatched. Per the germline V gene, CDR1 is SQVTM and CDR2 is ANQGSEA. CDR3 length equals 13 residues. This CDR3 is CSVRGQTNTEAFF. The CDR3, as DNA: TGCAGCGTTAGGGGACAGACAAACACTGAAGCTTTCTTT. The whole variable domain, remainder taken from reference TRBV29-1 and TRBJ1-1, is SAVISQKPSRDICQRGTSLTIQCQVDSQVTMMFWYRQQPGQSLTLIATANQGSEATYESGFVIDKFPISRPNLTFSTLTVSNMSPEDSSIYLCSVRGQTNTEAFFGQGTRLTVV.

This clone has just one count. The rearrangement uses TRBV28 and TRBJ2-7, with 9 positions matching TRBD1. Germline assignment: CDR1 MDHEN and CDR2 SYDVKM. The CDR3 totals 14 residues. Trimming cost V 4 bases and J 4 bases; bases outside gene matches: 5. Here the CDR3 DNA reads TGTGCCAGCAGTTCTCCGGGACAGGGTTACGAGCAGTACTTC. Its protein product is CASSSPGQGYEQYF.

This chain's CDR3 is CASREDGNNEQFF. The DNA for the CDR3 is TGTGCCAGCAGGGAGGACGGAAACAATGAGCAGTTCTTC. The rearrangement joins TRBV7-8 to TRBJ2-1; tentative D call: TRBD2 (5 bases). Trimming took 6 bases from V and 5 from J, leaving 11 bases between them. Germline loops: CDR1 SGHVS, CDR2 FQNEAQ. The CDR3 is 13 residues long.

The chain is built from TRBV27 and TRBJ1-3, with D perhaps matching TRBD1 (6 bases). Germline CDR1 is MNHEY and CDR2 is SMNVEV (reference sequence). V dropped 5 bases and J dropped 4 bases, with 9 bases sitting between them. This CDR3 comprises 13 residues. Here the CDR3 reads CASSPTGGNTIYF. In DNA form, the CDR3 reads TGTGCCAGCAGTCCTACAGGGGGAAACACCATATATTTT.

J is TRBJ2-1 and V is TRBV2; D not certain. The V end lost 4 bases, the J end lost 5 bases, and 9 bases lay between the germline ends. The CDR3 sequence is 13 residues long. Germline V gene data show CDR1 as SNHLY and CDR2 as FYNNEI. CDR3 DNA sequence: TGTGCCAGCAGTGTTGAGACAAACAATGAGCAGTTCTTC. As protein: CASSVETNNEQFF. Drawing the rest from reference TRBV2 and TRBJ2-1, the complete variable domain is EPEVTQTPSHQVTQMGQEVILRCVPISNHLYFYWYRQILGQKVEFLVSFYNNEISEKSEIFDDQFSVERPDGSNFTLKIRSTKLEDSAMYFCASSVETNNEQFFGPGTRLTVL.

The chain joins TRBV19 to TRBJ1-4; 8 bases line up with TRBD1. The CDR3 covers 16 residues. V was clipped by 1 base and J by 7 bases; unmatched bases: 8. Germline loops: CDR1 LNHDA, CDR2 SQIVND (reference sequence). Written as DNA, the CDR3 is TGTGCCAGTAGTATAGCACAAACAGGGGGTAGTGAAAAACTGTTTTTT. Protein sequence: CASSIAQTGGSEKLFF.

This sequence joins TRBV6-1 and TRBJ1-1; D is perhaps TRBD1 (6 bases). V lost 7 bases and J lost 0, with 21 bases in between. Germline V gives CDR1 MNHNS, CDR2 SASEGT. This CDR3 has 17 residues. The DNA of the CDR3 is TGTGCCAGCAATGACTACCTACGGGGGGCTTTGAACACTGAAGCTTTCTTT. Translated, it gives CASNDYLRGALNTEAFF.

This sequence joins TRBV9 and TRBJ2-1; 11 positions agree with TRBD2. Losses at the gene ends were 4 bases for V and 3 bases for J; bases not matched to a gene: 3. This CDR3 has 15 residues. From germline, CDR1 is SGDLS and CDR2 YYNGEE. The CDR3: CASSPTSGGYNEQFF. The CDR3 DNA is TGTGCCAGCAGCCCAACTAGCGGGGGCTACAATGAGCAGTTCTTC.

The CDR3 region is CASSQETSGRALQYF. In DNA, the CDR3 is TGTGCCAGCAGCCAAGAAACTAGCGGGAGGGCCTTGCAGTACTTC. V and J are TRBV4-2 and TRBJ2-7; 13 bases agree with TRBD2. Germline-derived CDR1 and CDR2 are LGHNA and YNFKEQ. CDR3 size: 15 residues. Unmatched junction bases numbered 5, after V lost 0 bases and J lost 9 bases.

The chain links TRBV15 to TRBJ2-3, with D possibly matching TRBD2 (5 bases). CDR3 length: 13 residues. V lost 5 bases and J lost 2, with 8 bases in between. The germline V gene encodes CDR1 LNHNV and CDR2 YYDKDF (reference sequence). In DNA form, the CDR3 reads TGTGCCACCAGCGGGGAGACCACAGATACGCAGTATTTT. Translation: CATSGETTDTQYF.

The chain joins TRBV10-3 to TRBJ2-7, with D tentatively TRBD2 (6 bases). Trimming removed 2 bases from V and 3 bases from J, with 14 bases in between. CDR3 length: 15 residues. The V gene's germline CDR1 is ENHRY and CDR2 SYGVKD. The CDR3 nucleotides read TGTGCCATCAGTGAGCGATTGGGGGGAGGCTACGAGCAGTACTTC. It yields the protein CAISERLGGGYEQYF.

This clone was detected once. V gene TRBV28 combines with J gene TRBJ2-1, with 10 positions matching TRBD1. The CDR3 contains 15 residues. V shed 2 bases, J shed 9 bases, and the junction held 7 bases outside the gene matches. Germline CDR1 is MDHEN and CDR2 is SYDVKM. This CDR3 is CASSLGTGAGGEQFF. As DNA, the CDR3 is TGTGCCAGCAGTTTAGGGACAGGGGCCGGGGGTGAGCAGTTCTTC.

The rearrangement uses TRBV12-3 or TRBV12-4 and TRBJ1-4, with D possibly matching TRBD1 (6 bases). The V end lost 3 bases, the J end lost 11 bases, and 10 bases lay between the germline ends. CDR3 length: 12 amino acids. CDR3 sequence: CASSFTGLKLFF. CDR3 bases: TGTGCCAGCAGTTTCACAGGGCTTAAACTGTTTTTT.

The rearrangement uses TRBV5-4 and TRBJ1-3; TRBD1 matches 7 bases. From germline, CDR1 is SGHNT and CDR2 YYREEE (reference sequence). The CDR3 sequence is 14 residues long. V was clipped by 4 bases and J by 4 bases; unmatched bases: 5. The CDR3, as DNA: TGTGCCAGCAGCACGACAGGGATCGGAAACACCATATATTTT. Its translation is CASSTTGIGNTIYF. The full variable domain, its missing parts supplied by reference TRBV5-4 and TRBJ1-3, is ETGVTQSPTHLIKTRGQQVTLRCSSQSGHNTVSWYQQALGQGPQFIFQYYREEENGRGNFPPRFSGLQFPNYSSELNVNALELDDSALYLCASSTTGIGNTIYFGEGSWLTVV.

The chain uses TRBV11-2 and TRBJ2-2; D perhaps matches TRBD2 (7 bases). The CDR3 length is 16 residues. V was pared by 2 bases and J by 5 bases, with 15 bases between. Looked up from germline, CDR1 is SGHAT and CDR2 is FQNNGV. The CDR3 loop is CASSLRGASGTGELFF. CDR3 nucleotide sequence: TGTGCCAGCAGCTTACGGGGGGCGTCAGGGACCGGGGAGCTGTTTTTT.